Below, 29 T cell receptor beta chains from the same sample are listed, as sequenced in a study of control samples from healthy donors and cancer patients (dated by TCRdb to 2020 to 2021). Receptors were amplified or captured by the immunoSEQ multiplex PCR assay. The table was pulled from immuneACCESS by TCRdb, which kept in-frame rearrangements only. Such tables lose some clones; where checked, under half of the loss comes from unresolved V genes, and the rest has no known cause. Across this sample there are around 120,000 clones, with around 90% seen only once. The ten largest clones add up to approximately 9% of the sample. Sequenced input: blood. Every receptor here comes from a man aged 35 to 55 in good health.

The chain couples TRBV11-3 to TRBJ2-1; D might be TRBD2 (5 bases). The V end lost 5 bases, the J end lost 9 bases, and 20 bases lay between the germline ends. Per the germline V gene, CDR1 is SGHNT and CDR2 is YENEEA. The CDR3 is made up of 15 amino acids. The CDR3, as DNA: TGTGCCAGCAGCCAAACCCGCGGGTCTGGGGTTGAGCAGTTCTTC. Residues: CASSQTRGSGVEQFF.

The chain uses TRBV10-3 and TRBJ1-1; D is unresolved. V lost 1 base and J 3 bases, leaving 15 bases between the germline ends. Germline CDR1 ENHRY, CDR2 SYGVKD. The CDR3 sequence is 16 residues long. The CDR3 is CAISEWVSGEYTEAFF. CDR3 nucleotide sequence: TGTGCCATCAGTGAGTGGGTGTCCGGGGAATACACTGAAGCTTTCTTT.

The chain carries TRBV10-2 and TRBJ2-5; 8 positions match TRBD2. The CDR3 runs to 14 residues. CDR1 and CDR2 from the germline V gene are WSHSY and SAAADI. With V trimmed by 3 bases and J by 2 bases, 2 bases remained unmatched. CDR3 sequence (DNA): TGCGCCAGCAGTGACCCGGGAGGGCAAGAGACCCAGTACTTC. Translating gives CASSDPGGQETQYF.

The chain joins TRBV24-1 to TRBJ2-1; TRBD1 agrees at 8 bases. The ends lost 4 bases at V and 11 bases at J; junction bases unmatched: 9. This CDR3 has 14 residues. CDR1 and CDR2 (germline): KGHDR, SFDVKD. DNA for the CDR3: TGTGCCACCAGTGAGGGAGGACAGGGAAGTAAGCAGTTCTTC. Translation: CATSEGGQGSKQFF.

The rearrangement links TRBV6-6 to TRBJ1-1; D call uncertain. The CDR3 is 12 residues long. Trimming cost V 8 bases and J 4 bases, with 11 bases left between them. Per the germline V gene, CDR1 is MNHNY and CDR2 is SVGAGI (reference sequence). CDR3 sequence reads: CASRPWGTEAFF. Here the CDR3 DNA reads TGTGCCAGCCGCCCGTGGGGCACTGAAGCTTTCTTT.

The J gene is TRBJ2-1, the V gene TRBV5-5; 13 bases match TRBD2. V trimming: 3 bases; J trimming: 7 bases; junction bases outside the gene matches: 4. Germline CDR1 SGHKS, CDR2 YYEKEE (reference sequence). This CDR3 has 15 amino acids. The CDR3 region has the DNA TGTGCCAGCAGCTACACGACTAGCGGGAGGAATGAGCAGTTCTTC. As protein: CASSYTTSGRNEQFF.

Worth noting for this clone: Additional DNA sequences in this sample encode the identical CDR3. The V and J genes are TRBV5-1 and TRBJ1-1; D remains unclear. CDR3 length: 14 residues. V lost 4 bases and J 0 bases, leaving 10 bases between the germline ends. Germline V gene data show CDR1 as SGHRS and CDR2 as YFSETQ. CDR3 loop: CASSLGGVNTEAFF. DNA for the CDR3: TGCGCCAGCAGCCTCGGTGGGGTGAACACTGAAGCTTTCTTT.

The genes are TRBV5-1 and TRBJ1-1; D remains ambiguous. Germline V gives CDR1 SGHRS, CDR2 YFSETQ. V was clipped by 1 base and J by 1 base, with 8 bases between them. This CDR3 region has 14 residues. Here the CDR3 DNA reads TGCGCCAGCAGCTTGATGGCAGCGAACACTGAAGCTTTCTTT. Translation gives CASSLMAANTEAFF.

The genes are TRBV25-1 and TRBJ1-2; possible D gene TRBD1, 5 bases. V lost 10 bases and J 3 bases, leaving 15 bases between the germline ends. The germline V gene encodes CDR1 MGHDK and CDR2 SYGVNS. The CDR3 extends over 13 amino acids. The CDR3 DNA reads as TGTGCCACCTCGTTGGGGGTATACTATGGCTACACCTTC. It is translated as CATSLGVYYGYTF.

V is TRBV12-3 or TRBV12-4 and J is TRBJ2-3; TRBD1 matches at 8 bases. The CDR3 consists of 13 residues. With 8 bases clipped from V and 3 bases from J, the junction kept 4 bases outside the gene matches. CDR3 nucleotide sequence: TGTGCCAGCCATGACAGGGGAACAGATACGCAGTATTTT. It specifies CASHDRGTDTQYF.

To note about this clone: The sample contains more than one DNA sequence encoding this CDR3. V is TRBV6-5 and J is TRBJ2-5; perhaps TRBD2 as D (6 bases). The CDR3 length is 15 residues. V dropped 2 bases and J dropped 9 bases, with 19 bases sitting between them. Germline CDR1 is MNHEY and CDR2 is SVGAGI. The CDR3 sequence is CASSYGRGPEGAQYF. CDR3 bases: TGTGCCAGCAGTTACGGGCGGGGTCCTGAAGGGGCCCAGTACTTC.

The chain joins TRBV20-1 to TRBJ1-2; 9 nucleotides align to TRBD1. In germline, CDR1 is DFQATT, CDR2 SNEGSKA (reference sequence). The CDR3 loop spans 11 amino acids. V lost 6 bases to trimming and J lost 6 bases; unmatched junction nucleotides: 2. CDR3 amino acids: CSAGTGNGYTF. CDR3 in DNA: TGCAGTGCCGGGACAGGGAATGGCTACACCTTC.

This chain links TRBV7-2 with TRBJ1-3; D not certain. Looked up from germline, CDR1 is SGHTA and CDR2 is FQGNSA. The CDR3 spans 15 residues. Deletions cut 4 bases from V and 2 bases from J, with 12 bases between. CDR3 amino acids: CASSSDYLAGNTIYF. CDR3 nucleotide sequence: TGTGCCAGCAGCTCAGATTACCTCGCTGGAAACACCATATATTTT.

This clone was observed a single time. The CDR3 nucleotides are TGTGCCAGCAGCGCCGCTGCCTCAGGTACCAATGAGCAGTTCTTC. It specifies CASSAAASGTNEQFF. The genes are TRBV9 and TRBJ2-1; D is unresolved. The CDR3 is 15 residues long. Between the trimmed V and J ends, which lost 3 bases and 6 bases, there was a span of 16 bases. Germline values: CDR1 SGDLS, CDR2 YYNGEE. Together with reference TRBV9 and TRBJ2-1, the CDR3 gives the full variable domain: DSGVTQTPKHLITATGQRVTLRCSPRSGDLSVYWYQQSLDQGLQFLIQYYNGEERAKGNILERFSAQQFPDLHSELNLSSLELGDSALYFCASSAAASGTNEQFFGPGTRLTVL.

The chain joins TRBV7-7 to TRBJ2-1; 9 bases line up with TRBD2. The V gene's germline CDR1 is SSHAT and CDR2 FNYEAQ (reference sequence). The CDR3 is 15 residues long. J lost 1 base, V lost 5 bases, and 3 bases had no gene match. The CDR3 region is CASSNSGGSYNEQFF. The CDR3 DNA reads TGTGCCAGCAGCAATAGCGGGGGATCCTACAATGAGCAGTTCTTC.

DNA for the CDR3: TGTGCCAGTAGTATACTAGGGTCGAACACTGAAGCTTTCTTT. It codes for CASSILGSNTEAFF. This chain uses TRBV19 with TRBJ1-1; no clear D. The CDR3 contains 14 residues. Germline lookup yields CDR1 LNHDA and CDR2 SQIVND (reference sequence). Trimming took 2 bases from V and 1 from J, leaving 8 bases between them.

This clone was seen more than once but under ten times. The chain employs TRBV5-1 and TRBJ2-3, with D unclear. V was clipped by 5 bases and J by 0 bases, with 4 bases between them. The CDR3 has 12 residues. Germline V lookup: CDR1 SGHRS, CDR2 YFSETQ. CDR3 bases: TGCGCCAGCAGATATAGCACAGATACGCAGTATTTT. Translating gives CASRYSTDTQYF.

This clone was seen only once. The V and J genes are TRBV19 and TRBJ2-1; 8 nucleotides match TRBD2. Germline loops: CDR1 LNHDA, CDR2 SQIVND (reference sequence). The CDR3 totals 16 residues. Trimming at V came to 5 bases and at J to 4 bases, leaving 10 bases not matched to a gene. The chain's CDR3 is CASSLYSGIKYNEQFF. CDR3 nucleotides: TGTGCCAGTAGTCTCTATAGCGGGATCAAATACAATGAGCAGTTCTTC. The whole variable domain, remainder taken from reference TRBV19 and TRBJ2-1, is DGGITQSPKYLFRKEGQNVTLSCEQNLNHDAMYWYRQDPGQGLRLIYYSQIVNDFQKGDIAEGYSVSREKKESFPLTVTSAQKNPTAFYLCASSLYSGIKYNEQFFGPGTRLTVL.

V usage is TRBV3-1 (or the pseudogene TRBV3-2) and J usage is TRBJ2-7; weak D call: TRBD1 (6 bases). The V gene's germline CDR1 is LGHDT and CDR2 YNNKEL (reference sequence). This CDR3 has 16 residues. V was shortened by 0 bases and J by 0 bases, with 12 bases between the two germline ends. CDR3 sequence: CASSQEGASFSYEQYF. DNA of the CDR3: TGTGCCAGCAGCCAAGAGGGGGCTAGCTTCTCCTACGAGCAGTACTTC.

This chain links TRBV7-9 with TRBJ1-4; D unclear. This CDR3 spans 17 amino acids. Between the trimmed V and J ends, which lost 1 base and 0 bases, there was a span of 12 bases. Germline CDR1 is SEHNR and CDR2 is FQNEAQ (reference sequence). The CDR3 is CASSLGGFLSTNEKLFF. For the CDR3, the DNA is TGTGCCAGCAGCTTAGGCGGCTTTTTATCAACTAATGAAAAACTGTTTTTT.

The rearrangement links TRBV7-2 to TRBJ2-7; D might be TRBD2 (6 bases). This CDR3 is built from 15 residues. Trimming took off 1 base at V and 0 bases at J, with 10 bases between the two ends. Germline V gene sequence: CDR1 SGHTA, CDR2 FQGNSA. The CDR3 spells CASSLGAGSSYEQYF. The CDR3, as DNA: TGTGCCAGCAGCTTAGGTGCGGGGAGCTCCTACGAGCAGTACTTC.

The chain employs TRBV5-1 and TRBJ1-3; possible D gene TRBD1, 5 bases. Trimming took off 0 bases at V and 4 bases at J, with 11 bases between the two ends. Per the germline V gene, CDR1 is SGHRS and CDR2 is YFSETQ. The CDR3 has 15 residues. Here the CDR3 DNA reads TGCGCCAGCAGCTTGGCCGGGCAGGGAGGAAACACCATATATTTT. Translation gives CASSLAGQGGNTIYF.

In nucleotides, the CDR3 is TGCGCCAGCAGCGGACAGGGGGCCGATGAGCAGTTCTTC. This sequence encodes CASSGQGADEQFF. This chain joins TRBV5-1 and TRBJ2-1; TRBD1 matches at 11 bases. Germline V gene data show CDR1 as SGHRS and CDR2 as YFSETQ. The CDR3 is 13 residues long. V lost 4 bases and J lost 8; bases outside the gene matches: 2.

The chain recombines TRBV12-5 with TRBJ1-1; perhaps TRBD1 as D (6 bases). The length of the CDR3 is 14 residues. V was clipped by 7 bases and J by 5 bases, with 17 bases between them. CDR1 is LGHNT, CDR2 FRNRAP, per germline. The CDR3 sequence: CASARGGGGTEAFF. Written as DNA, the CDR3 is TGTGCTAGTGCCCGAGGGGGAGGGGGTACTGAAGCTTTCTTT.

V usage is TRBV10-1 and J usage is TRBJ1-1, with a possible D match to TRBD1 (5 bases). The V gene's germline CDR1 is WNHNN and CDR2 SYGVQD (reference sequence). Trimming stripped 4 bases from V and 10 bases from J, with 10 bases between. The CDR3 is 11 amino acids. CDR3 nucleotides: TGCGCCAGCAGTGGAGGGGATGGAGCTTTCTTT. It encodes CASSGGDGAFF.

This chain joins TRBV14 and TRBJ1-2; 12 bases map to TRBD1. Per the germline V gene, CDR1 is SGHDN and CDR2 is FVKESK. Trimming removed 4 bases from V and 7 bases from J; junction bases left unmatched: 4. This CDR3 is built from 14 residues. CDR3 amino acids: CASSPGQGASGYTF. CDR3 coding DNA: TGTGCCAGCAGCCCGGGACAGGGGGCAAGTGGCTACACCTTC.

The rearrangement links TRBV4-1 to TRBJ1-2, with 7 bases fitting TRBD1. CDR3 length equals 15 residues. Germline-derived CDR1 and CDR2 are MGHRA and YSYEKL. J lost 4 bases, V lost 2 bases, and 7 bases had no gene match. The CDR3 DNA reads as TGCGCCAGCAGCCAACCGACAGGGATAGGCTATGGCTACACCTTC. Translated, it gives CASSQPTGIGYGYTF.

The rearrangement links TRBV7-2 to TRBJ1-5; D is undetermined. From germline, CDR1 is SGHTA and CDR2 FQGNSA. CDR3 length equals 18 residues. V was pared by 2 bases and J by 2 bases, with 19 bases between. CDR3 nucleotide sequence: TGTGCCAGCAGCTTAAGCCCGGAATCAAACTGGGGCAATCAGCCCCAGCATTTT. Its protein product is CASSLSPESNWGNQPQHF.

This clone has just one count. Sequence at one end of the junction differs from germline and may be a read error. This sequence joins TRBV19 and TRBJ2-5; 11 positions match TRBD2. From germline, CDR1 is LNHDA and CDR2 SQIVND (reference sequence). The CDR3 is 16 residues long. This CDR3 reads CASSILAGGPQGTQYF. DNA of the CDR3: TGTGCCAGTAGTATTTTAGCGGGGGGGCCCCAAGGGACCCAGTACTTC.